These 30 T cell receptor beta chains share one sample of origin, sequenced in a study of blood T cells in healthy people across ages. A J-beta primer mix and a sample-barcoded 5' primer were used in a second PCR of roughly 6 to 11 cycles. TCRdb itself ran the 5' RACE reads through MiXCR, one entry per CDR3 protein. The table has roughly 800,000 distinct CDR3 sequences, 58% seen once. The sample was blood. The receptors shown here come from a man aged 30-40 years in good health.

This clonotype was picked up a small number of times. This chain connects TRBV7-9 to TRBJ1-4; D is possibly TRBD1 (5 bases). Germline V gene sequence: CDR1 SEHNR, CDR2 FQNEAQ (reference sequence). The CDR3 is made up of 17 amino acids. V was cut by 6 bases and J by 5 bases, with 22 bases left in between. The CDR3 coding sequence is TGTGCCAGCAGTTCCCAGGGACCTGCCCACCCCAATGAAAAACTGTTTTTT. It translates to CASSSQGPAHPNEKLFF. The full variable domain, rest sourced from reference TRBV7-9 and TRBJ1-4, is DTGVSQNPRHKITKRGQNVTFRCDPISEHNRLYWYRQTLGQGPEFLTYFQNEAQLEKSRLLSDRFSAERPKGSFSTLEIQRTEQGDSAMYLCASSSQGPAHPNEKLFFGSGTQLSVL.

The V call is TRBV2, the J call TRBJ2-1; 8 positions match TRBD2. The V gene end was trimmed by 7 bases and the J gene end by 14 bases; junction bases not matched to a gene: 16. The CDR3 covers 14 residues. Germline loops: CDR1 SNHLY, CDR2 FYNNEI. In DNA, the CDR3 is TGTGCCAGCACCGAACGACTAGCGTCCGGAGGGGAGTTCTTC. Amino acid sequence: CASTERLASGGEFF.

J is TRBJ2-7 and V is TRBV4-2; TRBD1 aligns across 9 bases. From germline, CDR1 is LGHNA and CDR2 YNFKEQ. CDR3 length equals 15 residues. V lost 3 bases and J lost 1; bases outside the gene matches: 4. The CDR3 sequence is CASSHLTGGSYEQYF. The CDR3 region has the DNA TGTGCCAGCAGCCATTTGACAGGGGGGTCCTACGAGCAGTACTTC.

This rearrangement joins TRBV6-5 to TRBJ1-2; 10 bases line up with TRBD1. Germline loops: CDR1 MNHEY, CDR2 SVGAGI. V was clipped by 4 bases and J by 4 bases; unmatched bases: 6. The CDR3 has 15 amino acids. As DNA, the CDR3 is TGTGCCAGCAGTTTCCGACAGGGGGCAAGCTATGGCTACACCTTC. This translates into CASSFRQGASYGYTF.

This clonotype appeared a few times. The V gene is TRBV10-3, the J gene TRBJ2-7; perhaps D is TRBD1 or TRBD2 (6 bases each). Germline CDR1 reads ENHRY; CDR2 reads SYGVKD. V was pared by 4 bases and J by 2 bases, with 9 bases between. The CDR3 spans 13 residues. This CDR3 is CAISGGTTYEQYF. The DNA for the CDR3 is TGTGCCATCAGTGGCGGGACAACCTACGAGCAGTACTTC.

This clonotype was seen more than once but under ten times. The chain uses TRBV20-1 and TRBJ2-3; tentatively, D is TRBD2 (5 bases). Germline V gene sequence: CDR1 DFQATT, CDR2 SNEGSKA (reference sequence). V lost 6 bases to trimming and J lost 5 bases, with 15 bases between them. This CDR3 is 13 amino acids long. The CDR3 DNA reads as TGCAGTGCCGCTCTGAAGGACTTAGATACGCAGTATTTT. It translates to CSAALKDLDTQYF.

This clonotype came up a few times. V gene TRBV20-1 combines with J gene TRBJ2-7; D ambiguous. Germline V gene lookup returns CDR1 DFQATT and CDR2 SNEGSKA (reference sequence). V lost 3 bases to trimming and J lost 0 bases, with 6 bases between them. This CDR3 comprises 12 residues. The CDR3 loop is CSARGFSYEQYF. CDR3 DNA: TGCAGTGCTAGGGGCTTCTCCTACGAGCAGTACTTC.

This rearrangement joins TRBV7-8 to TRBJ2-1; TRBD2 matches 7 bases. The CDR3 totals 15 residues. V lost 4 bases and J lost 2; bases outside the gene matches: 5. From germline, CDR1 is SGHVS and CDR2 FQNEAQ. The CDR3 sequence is CASSSSGAAYNEQFF. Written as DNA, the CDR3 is TGTGCCAGCAGCTCAAGCGGGGCAGCCTACAATGAGCAGTTCTTC.

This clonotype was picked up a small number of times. CDR3 in amino acids: CSVDEGQFF. The CDR3 DNA reads as TGCAGCGTTGACGAAGGGCAGTTCTTC. The chain carries TRBV29-1 and TRBJ2-1; no firm D call. From germline, CDR1 is SQVTM and CDR2 ANQGSEA. The CDR3 covers 9 residues. Trimming shortened V by 3 bases and J by 12 bases, and 6 bases separated the two germline ends.

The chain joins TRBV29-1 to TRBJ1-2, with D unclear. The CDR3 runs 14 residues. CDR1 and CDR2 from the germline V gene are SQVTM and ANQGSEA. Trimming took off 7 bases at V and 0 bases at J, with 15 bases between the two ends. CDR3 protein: CSARLGESNYGYTF. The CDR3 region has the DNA TGCAGCGCTCGATTAGGAGAGTCTAACTATGGCTACACCTTC. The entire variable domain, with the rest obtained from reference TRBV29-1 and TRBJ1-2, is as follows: SAVISQKPSRDICQRGTSLTIQCQVDSQVTMMFWYRQQPGQSLTLIATANQGSEATYESGFVIDKFPISRPNLTFSTLTVSNMSPEDSSIYLCSARLGESNYGYTFGSGTRLTVV.

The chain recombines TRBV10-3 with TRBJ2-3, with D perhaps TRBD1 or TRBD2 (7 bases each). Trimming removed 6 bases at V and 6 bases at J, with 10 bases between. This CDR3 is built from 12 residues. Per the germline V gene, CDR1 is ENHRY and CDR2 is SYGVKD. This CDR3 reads CAISQGGDTQYF. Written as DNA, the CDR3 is TGTGCCATCAGCCAGGGGGGGGATACGCAGTATTTT.

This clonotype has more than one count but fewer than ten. The CDR3 protein is CSVGASIGVYEQYF. The DNA of the CDR3 is TGCAGCGTTGGAGCCTCCATCGGCGTCTACGAGCAGTACTTC. The rearrangement uses TRBV29-1 and TRBJ2-7; D is ambiguous. CDR3 size: 14 residues. Germline assignment: CDR1 SQVTM and CDR2 ANQGSEA. The V end lost 4 bases, the J end lost 3 bases, and 16 bases lay between the germline ends.

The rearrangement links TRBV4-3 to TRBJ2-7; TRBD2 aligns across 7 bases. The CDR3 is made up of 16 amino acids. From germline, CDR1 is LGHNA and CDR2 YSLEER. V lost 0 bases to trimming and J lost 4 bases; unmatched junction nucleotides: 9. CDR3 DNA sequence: TGCGCCAGCAGCCAAGACCCCAGCGGGATTGGGTACGAGCAGTACTTC. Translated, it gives CASSQDPSGIGYEQYF.

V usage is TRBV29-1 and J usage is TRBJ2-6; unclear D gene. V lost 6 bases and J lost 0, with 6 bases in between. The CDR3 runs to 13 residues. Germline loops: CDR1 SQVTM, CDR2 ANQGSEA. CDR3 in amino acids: CSVFLSGANVLTF. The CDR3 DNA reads TGCAGCGTATTTCTCTCTGGGGCCAACGTCCTGACTTTC.

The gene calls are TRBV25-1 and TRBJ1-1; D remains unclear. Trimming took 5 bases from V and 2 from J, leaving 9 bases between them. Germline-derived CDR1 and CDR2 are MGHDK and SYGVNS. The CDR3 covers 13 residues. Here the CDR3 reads CASSPQDNTEAFF. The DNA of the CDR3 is TGTGCCAGCAGTCCTCAGGATAACACTGAAGCTTTCTTT.

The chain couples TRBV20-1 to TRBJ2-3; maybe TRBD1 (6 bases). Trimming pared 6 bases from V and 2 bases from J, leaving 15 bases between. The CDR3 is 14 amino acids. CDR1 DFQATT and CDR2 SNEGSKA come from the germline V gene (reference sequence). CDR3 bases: TGCAGTGCACAGGACAGAGGTACCACAGATACGCAGTATTTT. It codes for CSAQDRGTTDTQYF.

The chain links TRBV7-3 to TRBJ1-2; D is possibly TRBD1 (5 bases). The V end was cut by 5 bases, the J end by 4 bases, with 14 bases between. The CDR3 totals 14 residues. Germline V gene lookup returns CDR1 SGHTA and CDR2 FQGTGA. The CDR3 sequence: CASSAPGRAYGYTF. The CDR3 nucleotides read TGTGCCAGCAGCGCCCCGGGACGGGCCTATGGCTACACCTTC.

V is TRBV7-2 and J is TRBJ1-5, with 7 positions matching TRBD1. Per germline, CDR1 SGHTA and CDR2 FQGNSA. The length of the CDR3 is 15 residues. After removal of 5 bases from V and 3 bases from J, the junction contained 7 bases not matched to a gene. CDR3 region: CASSLGDSVNQPQHF. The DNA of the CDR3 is TGTGCCAGCAGCCTAGGGGACAGTGTCAATCAGCCCCAGCATTTT.

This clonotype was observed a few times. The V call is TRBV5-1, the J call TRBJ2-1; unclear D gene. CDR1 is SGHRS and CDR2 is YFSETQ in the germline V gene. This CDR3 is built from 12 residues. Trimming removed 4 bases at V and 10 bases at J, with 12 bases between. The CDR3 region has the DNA TGCGCCAGCAGCCAATCCACCTTGGAGCAGTTCTTC. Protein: CASSQSTLEQFF. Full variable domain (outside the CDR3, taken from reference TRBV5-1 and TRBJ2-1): KAGVTQTPRYLIKTRGQQVTLSCSPISGHRSVSWYQQTPGQGLQFLFEYFSETQRNKGNFPGRFSGRQFSNSRSEMNVSTLELGDSALYLCASSQSTLEQFFGPGTRLTVL.

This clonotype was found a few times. In DNA, the CDR3 is TGCAGTGCCCCTACTAGCACCTTTGCCTACGAGCAGTACTTC. It yields the protein CSAPTSTFAYEQYF. J is TRBJ2-7 and V is TRBV20-1; tentatively, D is TRBD2 (6 bases). This CDR3 comprises 14 residues. V lost 6 bases and J 2 bases, leaving 17 bases between the germline ends. The germline gives CDR1 DFQATT, CDR2 SNEGSKA (reference sequence).

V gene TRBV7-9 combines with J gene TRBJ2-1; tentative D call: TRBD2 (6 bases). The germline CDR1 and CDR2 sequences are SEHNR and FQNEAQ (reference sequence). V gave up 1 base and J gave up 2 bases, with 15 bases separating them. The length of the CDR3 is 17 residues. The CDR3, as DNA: TGTGCCAGCAGCTTAGTAGGAGGCGGGGTGCCCTACAATGAGCAGTTCTTC. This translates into CASSLVGGGVPYNEQFF.

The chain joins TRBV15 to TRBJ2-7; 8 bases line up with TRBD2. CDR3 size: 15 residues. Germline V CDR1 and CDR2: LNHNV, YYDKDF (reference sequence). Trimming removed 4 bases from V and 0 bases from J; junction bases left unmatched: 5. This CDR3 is CATSTSGGISYEQYF. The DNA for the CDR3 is TGTGCCACCAGCACGAGCGGGGGCATCTCCTACGAGCAGTACTTC.

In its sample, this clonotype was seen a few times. The DNA of the CDR3 is TGCGCCAGCAGCTCCGGCCCTAATGCCTTAAGGGAGCAGTACTTC. It is translated as CASSSGPNALREQYF. This chain uses TRBV4-1 with TRBJ2-7, with D uncertain. CDR3 length equals 15 residues. Germline V gives CDR1 MGHRA, CDR2 YSYEKL. Trimming removed 5 bases at V and 7 bases at J, with 21 bases between.

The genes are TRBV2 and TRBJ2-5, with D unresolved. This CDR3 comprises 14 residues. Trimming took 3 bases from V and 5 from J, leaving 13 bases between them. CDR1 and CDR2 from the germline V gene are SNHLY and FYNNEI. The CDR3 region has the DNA TGTGCCAGCAGTGACTCTCGAGTCTGGGAGACCCAGTACTTC. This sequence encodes CASSDSRVWETQYF. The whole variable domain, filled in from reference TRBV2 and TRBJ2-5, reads EPEVTQTPSHQVTQMGQEVILRCVPISNHLYFYWYRQILGQKVEFLVSFYNNEISEKSEIFDDQFSVERPDGSNFTLKIRSTKLEDSAMYFCASSDSRVWETQYFGPGTRLLVL.

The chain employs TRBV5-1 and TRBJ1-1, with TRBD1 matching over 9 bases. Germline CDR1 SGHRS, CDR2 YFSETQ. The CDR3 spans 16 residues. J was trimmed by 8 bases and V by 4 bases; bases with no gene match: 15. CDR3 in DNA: TGCGCCAGCAGCCTGGAAGCCGGGACAGGGAGTAGCGAAGCTTTCTTT. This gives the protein CASSLEAGTGSSEAFF.

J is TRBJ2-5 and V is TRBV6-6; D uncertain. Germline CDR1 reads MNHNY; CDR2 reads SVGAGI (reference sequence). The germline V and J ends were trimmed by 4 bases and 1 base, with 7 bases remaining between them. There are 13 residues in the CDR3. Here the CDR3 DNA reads TGTGCCAGCAGTTGGGCAGGCCAAGAGACCCAGTACTTC. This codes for CASSWAGQETQYF.

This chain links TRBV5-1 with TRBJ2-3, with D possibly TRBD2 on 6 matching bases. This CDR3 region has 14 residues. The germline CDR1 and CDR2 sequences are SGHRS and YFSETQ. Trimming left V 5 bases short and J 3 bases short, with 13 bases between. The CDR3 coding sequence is TGCGCCAGCAGAAGCTTAGCGGCGACAGATACGCAGTATTTT. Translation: CASRSLAATDTQYF.

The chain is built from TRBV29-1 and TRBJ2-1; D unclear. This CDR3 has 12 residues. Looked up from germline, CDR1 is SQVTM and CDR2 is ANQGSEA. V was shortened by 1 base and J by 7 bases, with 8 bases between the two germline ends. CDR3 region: CSVEVGVNEQFF. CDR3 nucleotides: TGCAGCGTTGAAGTCGGAGTGAATGAGCAGTTCTTC.

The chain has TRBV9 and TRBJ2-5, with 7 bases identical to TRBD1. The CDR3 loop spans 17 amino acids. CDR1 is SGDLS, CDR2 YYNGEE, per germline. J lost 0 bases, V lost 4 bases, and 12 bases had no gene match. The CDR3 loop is CASSRGQAGSYQETQYF. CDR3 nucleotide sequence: TGTGCCAGCAGCCGTGGACAGGCAGGGTCCTACCAAGAGACCCAGTACTTC.

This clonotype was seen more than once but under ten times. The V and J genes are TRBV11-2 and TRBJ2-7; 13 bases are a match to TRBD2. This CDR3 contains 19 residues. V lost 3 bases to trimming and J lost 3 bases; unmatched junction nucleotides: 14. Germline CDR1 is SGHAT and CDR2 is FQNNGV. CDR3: CASSLIIYPGTSGNYEQYF. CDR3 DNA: TGTGCCAGCAGCTTGATAATCTACCCCGGGACTAGCGGGAACTACGAGCAGTACTTC.